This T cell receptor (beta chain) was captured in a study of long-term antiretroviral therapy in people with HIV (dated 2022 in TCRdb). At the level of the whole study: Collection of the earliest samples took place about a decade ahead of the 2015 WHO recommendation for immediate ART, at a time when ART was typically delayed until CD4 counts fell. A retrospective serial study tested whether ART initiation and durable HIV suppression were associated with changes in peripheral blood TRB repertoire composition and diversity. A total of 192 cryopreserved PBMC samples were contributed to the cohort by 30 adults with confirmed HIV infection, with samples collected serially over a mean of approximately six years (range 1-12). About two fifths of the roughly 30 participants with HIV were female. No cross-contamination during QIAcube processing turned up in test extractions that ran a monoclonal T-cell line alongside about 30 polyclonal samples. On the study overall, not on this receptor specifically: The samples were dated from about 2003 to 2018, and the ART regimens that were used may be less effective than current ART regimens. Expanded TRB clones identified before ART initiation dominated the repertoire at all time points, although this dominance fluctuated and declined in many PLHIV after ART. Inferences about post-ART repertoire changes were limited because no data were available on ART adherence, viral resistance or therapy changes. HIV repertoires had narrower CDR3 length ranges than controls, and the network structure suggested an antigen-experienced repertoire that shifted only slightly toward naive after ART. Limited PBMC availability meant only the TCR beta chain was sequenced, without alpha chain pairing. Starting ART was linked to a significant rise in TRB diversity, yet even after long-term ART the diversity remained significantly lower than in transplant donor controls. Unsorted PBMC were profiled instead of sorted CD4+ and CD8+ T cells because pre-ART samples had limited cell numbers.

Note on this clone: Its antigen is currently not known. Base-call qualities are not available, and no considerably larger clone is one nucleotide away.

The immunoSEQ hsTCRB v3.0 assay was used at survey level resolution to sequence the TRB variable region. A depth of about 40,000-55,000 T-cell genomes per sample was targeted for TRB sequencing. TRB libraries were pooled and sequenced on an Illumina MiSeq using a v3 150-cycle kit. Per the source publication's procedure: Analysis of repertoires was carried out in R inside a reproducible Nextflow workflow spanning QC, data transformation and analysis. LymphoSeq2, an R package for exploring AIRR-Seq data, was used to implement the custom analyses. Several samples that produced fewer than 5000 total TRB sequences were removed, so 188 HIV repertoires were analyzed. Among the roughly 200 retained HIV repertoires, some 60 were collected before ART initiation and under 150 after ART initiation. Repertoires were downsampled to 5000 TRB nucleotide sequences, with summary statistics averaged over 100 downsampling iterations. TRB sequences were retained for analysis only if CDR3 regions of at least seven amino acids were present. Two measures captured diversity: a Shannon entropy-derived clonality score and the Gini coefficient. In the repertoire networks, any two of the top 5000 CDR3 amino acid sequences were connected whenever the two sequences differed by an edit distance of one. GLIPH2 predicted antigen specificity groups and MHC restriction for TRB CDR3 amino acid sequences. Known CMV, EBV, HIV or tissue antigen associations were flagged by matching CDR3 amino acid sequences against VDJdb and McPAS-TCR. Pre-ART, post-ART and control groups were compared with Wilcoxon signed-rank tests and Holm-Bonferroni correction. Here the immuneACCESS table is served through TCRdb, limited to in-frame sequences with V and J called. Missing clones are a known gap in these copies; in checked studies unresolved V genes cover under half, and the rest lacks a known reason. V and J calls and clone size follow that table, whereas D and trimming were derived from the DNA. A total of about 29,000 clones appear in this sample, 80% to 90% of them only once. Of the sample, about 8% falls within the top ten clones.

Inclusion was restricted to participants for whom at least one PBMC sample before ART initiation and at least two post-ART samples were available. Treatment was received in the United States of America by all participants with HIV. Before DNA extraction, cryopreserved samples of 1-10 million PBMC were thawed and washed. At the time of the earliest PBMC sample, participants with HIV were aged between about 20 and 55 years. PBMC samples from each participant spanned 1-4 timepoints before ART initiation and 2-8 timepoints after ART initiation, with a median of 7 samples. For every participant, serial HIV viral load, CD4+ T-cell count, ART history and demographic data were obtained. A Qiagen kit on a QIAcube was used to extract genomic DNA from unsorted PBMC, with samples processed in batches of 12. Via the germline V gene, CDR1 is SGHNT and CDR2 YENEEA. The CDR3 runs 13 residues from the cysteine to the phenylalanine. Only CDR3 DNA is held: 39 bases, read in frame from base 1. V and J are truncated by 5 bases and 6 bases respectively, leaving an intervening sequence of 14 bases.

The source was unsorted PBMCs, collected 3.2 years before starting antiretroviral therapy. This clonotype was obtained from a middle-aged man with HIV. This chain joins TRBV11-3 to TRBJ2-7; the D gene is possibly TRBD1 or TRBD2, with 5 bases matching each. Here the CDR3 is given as CASSPEGRGEQYF. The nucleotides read TGTGCCAGCAGCCCCGAGGGAAGGGGCGAGCAGTACTTC.